This is a list of T cell receptor beta chains from one sample in a study of T cell changes during pregnancy in multiple sclerosis. TCRdb keeps only in-frame clones here, not all; method: immunoSEQ multiplex PCR. The sample includes several thousand clones, around 90% of them seen just once. The sequencing here drew on CD8+ T cells from peripheral blood mononuclear cells, taken in the first trimester of pregnancy. These receptors came from a female donor in good health, enrolled as a control in a pregnancy study. The CDR3 runs from the conserved cysteine through the conserved F or W. A D gene is named only where the DNA matches it firmly. The listing skips clone size in some rows; elsewhere it reads once, few, many or a size class.

TRBV4-2	TRBJ2-7	16	NA	NA	CASSQDPVGVVGEQYF	TGTGCCAGCAGCCAAGATCCTGTGGGAGTGGTGGGTGAGCAGTACTTC
TRBV13	TRBJ2-7	14	NA	NA	CASSTRTETYEQYF	TGTGCCAGCAGCACGCGGACTGAAACCTACGAGCAGTACTTC
TRBV4-2	TRBJ1-2	16	NA	NA	CASSREPGHSEGGYTF	TGTGCCAGCAGCCGTGAACCGGGCCATTCCGAGGGTGGCTACACCTTC
TRBV7-9	TRBJ1-3	16	NA	NA	CASRDGSGSTGNTIYF	TGTGCCAGCAGGGACGGTTCGGGATCTACAGGAAACACCATATATTTT
TRBV27	TRBJ1-2	14	once	NA	CASSLVSGRRVFTF	TGTGCCAGCAGTTTAGTGTCAGGTCGGCGGGTATTCACCTTC
TRBV30	TRBJ1-2	15	NA	NA	CAWSVPAGDNYGYTF	TGTGCCTGGAGTGTACCGGCAGGGGATAACTATGGCTACACCTTC
TRBV7-6	TRBJ2-7	13	once	TRBD2	CASSPQGGNEQYF	TGTGCCAGCAGCCCTCAGGGAGGGAACGAGCAGTACTTC
TRBV9	TRBJ1-2	16	NA	TRBD1	CASSEGQDPIYYGYTF	TGTGCCAGCAGCGAAGGACAGGACCCAATTTACTATGGCTACACCTTC
TRBV19	TRBJ1-2	13	NA	NA	CASTPGAFGGHTF	TGTGCCAGTACCCCGGGCGCCTTTGGGGGCCACACCTTC
TRBV4-1	TRBJ1-1	17	NA	TRBD1	CASSQDRPGTANTEAFF	TGCGCCAGCAGCCAAGATCGTCCCGGGACAGCAAACACTGAAGCTTTCTTT
TRBV15	TRBJ2-7	16	NA	TRBD1	CATAKPGQHSIYEQYF	TGTGCCACCGCCAAACCGGGACAGCATTCAATCTACGAGCAGTACTTC
TRBV14	TRBJ1-1	14	NA	TRBD1	CASSFLQGDTEAFF	TGTGCCAGCAGCTTTTTACAGGGGGACACTGAAGCTTTCTTT
TRBV10-3	TRBJ1-2	13	NA	NA	CAISERSFAGYTF	TGTGCCATCAGTGAGCGGAGTTTCGCTGGCTACACCTTC
TRBV30	TRBJ2-1	15	NA	TRBD2	CAWSVIAGGYNEQFF	TGTGCCTGGAGTGTAATCGCGGGGGGCTACAATGAGCAGTTCTTC
TRBV9	TRBJ2-1	16	NA	NA	CASSVGGGQSGDEQFF	TGTGCCAGCAGCGTAGGGGGGGGCCAGTCCGGAGATGAGCAGTTCTTC
TRBV19	TRBJ2-7	11	NA	NA	CASSSYYEQYF	TGTGCCAGTAGCAGTTACTACGAGCAGTACTTC
TRBV5-1	TRBJ2-3	14	NA	TRBD2	CASSSAGYTDTQYF	TGCGCCAGCAGCTCAGCGGGGTACACAGATACGCAGTATTTT
TRBV6-1	TRBJ2-2	16	NA	NA	CASSAPGTTNTGELFF	TGTGCCAGCAGTGCACCCGGGACAACGAACACCGGGGAGCTGTTTTTT
TRBV9	TRBJ2-1	15	NA	TRBD1	CASRGRTGGDNEQFF	TGTGCCAGCAGGGGGAGGACAGGGGGAGACAATGAGCAGTTCTTC
TRBV19	TRBJ2-1	14	NA	NA	CASSIDLEGNEQFF	TGTGCCAGTAGTATAGATCTCGAGGGCAATGAGCAGTTCTTC
TRBV7-8	TRBJ1-5	15	NA	TRBD1	CASSLGAGGFQPQHF	TGTGCCAGCAGCTTAGGTGCAGGGGGGTTTCAGCCCCAGCATTTT
TRBV29-1	TRBJ2-1	13	NA	NA	CSYRQSSYNEQFF	TGCAGCTACAGACAAAGCTCCTACAATGAGCAGTTCTTC
TRBV5-1	TRBJ2-3	15	NA	TRBD2	CASSWTSGSTDTQYF	TGCGCCAGCAGCTGGACTAGCGGGAGCACAGATACGCAGTATTTT
TRBV7-8	TRBJ1-4	14	NA	NA	CASSLGGINEKLFF	TGTGCCAGCAGCTTAGGAGGGATTAATGAAAAACTGTTTTTT
TRBV18	TRBJ2-3	13	NA	NA	CASSPLLEDTQYF	TGTGCCAGCTCACCCCTGCTGGAGGATACGCAGTATTTT
TRBV15	TRBJ1-2	11	NA	TRBD1	CATLGQDGYTF	TGTGCCACCCTCGGACAGGATGGCTACACCTTC
TRBV7-9	TRBJ2-1	13	NA	NA	CASSRSSGHKQFF	TGTGCCAGCAGCCGGAGTTCGGGACATAAGCAGTTCTTC
TRBV27	TRBJ2-2	13	NA	NA	CASRPLGLGELFF	TGTGCCAGCAGGCCATTAGGACTCGGGGAGCTGTTTTTT
TRBV4-2	TRBJ2-2	17	NA	TRBD2	CASSHLGLAGEVGELFF	TGTGCCAGCAGCCACCTCGGACTAGCGGGGGAAGTCGGGGAGCTGTTTTTT
TRBV27	TRBJ2-7	13	NA	TRBD2	CASSLGTSNEQYF	TGTGCCAGCAGTTTAGGGACTAGTAACGAGCAGTACTTC
TRBV6-6	TRBJ2-1	13	NA	TRBD2	CASASGGHNEQFF	TGTGCCAGCGCTAGCGGGGGGCACAATGAGCAGTTCTTC
TRBV13	TRBJ1-5	14	NA	NA	CASSSRREGQPQHF	TGTGCCAGCAGCTCTAGACGGGAAGGGCAGCCCCAGCATTTT
TRBV4-2	TRBJ2-1	14	once	TRBD2	CASSVAGPFYEQFF	TGTGCCAGCTCTGTAGCGGGCCCCTTCTATGAGCAGTTCTTC
TRBV5-4	TRBJ2-7	18	NA	NA	CASSLVPFGGSSSYEQYF	TGTGCCAGCAGCTTGGTCCCTTTTGGAGGAAGCAGCTCCTACGAGCAGTACTTC
TRBV27	TRBJ2-1	16	NA	TRBD2	CASRFDAGGTYNEQFF	TGTGCCAGCAGGTTCGATGCGGGGGGGACCTACAATGAGCAGTTCTTC
TRBV2	TRBJ2-6	18	NA	TRBD1	CASIPRGQKSSGANVLTF	TGTGCCAGCATCCCGAGGGGGCAAAAGAGCTCTGGGGCCAACGTCCTGACTTTC